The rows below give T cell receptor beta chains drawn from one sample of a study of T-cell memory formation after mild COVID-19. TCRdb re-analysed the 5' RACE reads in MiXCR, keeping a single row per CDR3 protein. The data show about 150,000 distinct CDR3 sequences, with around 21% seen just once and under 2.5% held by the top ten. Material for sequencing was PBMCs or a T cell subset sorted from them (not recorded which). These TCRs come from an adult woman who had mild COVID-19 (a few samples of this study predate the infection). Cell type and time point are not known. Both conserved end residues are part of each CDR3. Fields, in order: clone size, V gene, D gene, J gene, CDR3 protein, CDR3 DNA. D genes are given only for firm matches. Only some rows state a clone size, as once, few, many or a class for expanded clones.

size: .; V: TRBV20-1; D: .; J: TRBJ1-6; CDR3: CSARPPGRANSPLHF; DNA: TGCAGTGCTAGACCCCCGGGACGCGCTAATTCACCCCTCCACTTT
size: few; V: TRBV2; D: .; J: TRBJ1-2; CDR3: CASSENGPNYGYTF; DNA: TGTGCCAGCAGTGAGAACGGGCCCAACTATGGCTACACCTTC
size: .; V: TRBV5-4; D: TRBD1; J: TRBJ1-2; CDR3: CASSVTGATGGYTF; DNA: TGTGCCAGCAGCGTAACAGGGGCCACTGGGGGCTACACCTTC
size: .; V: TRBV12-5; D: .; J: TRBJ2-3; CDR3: CASGSGGGLPLQYF; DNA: TGTGCTAGTGGCTCGGGTGGCGGTCTTCCTCTGCAGTATTTT
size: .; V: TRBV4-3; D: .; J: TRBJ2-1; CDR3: CASSQDYYERQVGYNEQFF; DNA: TGCGCCAGCAGCCAAGATTATTACGAGAGGCAGGTTGGGTACAATGAGCAGTTCTTC
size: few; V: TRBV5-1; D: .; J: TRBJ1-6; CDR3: CASSLQSGDGNSPLHF; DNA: TGCGCCAGCAGCTTGCAATCCGGGGATGGTAATTCACCCCTCCACTTT
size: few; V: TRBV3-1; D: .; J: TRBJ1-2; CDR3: CASSRGENYGYTF; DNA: TGTGCCAGCAGCCGCGGTGAAAACTATGGCTACACCTTC
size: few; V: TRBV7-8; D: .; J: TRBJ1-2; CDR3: CASSLDPGRSYGYTF; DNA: TGTGCCAGCAGCTTGGATCCGGGACGGAGCTATGGCTACACCTTC
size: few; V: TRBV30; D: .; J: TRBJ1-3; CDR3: CAWRTRDWSSGNTIYF; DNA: TGTGCCTGGAGGACGCGCGACTGGTCCTCTGGAAACACCATATATTTT
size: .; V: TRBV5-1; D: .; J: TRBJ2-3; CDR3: CASSPIRVGDTQYF; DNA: TGCGCCAGCAGCCCGATCAGGGTAGGGGATACGCAGTATTTT
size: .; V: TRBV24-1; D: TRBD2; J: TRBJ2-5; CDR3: CATSAVGLAGGLGETQYF; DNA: TGTGCCACCAGTGCGGTGGGACTAGCGGGCGGCCTCGGTGAGACCCAGTACTTC
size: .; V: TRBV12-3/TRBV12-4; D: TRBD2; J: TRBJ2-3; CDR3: CALSVAGADTQYF; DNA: TGTGCCCTGAGCGTAGCGGGGGCAGATACGCAGTATTTT
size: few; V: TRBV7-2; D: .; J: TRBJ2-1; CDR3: CASRARDSNEQFF; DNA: TGTGCCAGCCGCGCCCGGGACTCCAATGAGCAGTTCTTC
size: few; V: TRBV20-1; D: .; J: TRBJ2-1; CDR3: CSAKGLLNNEQFF; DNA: TGCAGTGCTAAAGGACTTCTCAACAATGAGCAGTTCTTC
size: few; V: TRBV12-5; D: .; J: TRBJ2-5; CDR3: CASGPATGETQYF; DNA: TGTGCTAGTGGTCCTGCAACGGGGGAGACCCAGTACTTC
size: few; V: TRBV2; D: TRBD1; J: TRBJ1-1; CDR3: CASSAEQGVTTEAFF; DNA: TGTGCCAGCAGTGCGGAGCAGGGGGTGACCACTGAAGCTTTCTTT
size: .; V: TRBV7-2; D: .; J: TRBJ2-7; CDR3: CASSFQSEQYF; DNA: TGTGCCAGCAGCTTTCAGAGCGAGCAGTACTTC
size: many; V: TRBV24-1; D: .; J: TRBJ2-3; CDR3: CATSDFGQGTDTQYF; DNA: TGTGCCACCAGTGATTTTGGGCAGGGAACAGATACGCAGTATTTT
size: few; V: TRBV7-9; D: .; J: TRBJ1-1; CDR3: CASSNTGFAEAFF; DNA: TGTGCCAGCAGCAACACGGGCTTCGCTGAAGCTTTCTTT
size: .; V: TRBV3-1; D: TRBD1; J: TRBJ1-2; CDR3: CASSQGAGGVYGYTF; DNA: TGTGCCAGCAGCCAAGGGGCAGGGGGCGTTTATGGCTACACCTTC
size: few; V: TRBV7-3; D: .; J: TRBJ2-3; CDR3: CASSIGTAGDTQYF; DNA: TGTGCCAGCAGCATCGGGACGGCCGGGGATACGCAGTATTTT
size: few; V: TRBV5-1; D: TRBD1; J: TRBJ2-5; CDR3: CASTRQGERQETQYF; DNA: TGCGCCAGCACCCGACAGGGGGAACGCCAAGAGACCCAGTACTTC
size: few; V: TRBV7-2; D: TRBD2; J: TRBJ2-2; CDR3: CASSLSPGLAGGIGELFF; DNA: TGTGCCAGCAGCTTATCGCCGGGACTAGCGGGGGGGATCGGGGAGCTGTTTTTT
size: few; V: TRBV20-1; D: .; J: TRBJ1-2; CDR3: CSTPTEKIYGYTF; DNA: TGCAGTACTCCGACGGAGAAAATATATGGCTACACCTTC
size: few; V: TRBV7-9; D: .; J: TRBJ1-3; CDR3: CASSLSRGLSGNTIYF; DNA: TGTGCCAGCAGTTTGAGTAGGGGCCTCTCTGGAAACACCATATATTTT
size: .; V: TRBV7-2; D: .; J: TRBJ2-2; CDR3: CASILGVGELFF; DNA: TGTGCCAGCATCTTAGGAGTCGGGGAGCTGTTTTTT
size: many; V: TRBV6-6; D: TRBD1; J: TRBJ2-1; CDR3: CASSRPGQKGDEQFF; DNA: TGTGCCAGCAGCAGACCGGGACAGAAAGGCGATGAGCAGTTCTTC
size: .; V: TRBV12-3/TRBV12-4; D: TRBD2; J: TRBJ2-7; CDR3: CASSPRTSGSRNEQYF; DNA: TGTGCCAGCAGTCCACGGACTAGCGGGAGTAGGAACGAGCAGTACTTC
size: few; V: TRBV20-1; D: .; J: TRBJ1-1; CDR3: CSAREGAANTEAFF; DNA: TGCAGTGCTAGAGAGGGGGCGGCGAACACTGAAGCTTTCTTT
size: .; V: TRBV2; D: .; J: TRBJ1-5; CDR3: CASSDRGVNQPQHF; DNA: TGTGCCAGCAGTGATCGTGGGGTAAATCAGCCCCAGCATTTT
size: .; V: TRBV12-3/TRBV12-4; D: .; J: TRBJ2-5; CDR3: CASSFLSRANPTQYF; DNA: TGTGCCAGCAGTTTTCTGTCCAGGGCCAACCCGACCCAGTACTTC
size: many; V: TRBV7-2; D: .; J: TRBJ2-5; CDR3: CASSLASDETQYF; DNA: TGTGCCAGCAGTCTGGCTAGCGACGAGACCCAGTACTTC
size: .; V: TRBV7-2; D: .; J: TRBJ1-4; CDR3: CASSLQAQGGEKLFF; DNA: TGTGCCAGCAGCTTGCAAGCCCAGGGCGGTGAAAAACTGTTTTTT
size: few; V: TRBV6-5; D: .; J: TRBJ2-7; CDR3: CASRGTDLYEQYF; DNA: TGTGCCAGCCGCGGGACGGACCTCTACGAGCAGTACTTC
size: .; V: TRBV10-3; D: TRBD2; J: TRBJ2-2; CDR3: CAIKPASGIETGELFF; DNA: TGTGCCATCAAGCCGGCTAGCGGGATCGAAACCGGGGAGCTGTTTTTT
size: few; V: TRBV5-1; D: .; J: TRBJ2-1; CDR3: CASSFLTRVNSYNEQFF; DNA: TGCGCCAGCAGCTTTTTGACTCGTGTTAACTCCTACAATGAGCAGTTCTTC
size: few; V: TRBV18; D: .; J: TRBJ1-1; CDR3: CASSPTIGNTEAFF; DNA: TGTGCCAGCTCACCAACGATCGGGAATACTGAAGCTTTCTTT
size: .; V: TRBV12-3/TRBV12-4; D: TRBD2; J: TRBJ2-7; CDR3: CASSRGSSGYSYEQYF; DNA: TGTGCCAGCAGTCGGGGTTCTAGCGGGTACTCCTACGAGCAGTACTTC
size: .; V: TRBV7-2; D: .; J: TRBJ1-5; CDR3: CASSFFGAVQPQHF; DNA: TGTGCCAGCAGCTTCTTCGGGGCGGTTCAGCCCCAGCATTTT
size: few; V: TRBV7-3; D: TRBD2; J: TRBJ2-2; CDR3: CASSSRLAESTGELFF; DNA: TGTGCCAGCAGCTCTCGACTAGCGGAGAGCACCGGGGAGCTGTTTTTT